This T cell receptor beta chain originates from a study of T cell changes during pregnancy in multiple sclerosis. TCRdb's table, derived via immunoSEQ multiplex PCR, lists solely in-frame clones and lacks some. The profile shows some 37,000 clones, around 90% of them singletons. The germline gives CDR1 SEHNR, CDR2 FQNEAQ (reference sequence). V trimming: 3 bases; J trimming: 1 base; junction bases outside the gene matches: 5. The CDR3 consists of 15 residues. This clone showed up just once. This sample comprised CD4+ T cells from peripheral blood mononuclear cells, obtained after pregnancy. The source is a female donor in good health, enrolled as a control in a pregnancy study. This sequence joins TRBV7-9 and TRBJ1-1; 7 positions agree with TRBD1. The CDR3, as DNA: TGTGCCAGCAGCTTCCGACAGGGCCCGAACACTGAAGCTTTCTTT. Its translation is CASSFRQGPNTEAFF.